This T cell receptor (beta chain) was captured in a study of blood T cell repertoires in COVID-19. About the study: Samples of COVID-19 (acute and convalescent) were obtained from the United States, Italy and Spain. T cells, B-cell-depleted T cells, or PBMCs supplied cDNA or gDNA.

Per the germline V gene, CDR1 is PRHDT and CDR2 is FYEKMQ (reference sequence). The CDR3 extends over 20 amino acids. V lost 3 bases to trimming and J lost 0 bases; unmatched junction nucleotides: 14. As originally analysed: It was from reference gene primer amplification that nucleated cell counts were estimated. Generated by immunoSEQ multiplex PCR, the TCRdb table keeps only in-frame clones and is missing some. The DNA was the basis for D and trimming; V, J and clone size are from that table. The sample yields 200,000 to 300,000 clones, 80% to 95% seen once. The rearrangement joins TRBV13 to TRBJ2-3; 11 bases match TRBD2. The sequencing sample was made of peripheral blood. The source is a man aged 25-40 years with COVID-19, enrolled during active disease. Written as DNA, the CDR3 is TGTGCCAGCAGCTTCCGGACTAGCGGGCGCCAAACCACTAGCACAGATACGCAGTATTTT. Its protein is CASSFRTSGRQTTSTDTQYF.